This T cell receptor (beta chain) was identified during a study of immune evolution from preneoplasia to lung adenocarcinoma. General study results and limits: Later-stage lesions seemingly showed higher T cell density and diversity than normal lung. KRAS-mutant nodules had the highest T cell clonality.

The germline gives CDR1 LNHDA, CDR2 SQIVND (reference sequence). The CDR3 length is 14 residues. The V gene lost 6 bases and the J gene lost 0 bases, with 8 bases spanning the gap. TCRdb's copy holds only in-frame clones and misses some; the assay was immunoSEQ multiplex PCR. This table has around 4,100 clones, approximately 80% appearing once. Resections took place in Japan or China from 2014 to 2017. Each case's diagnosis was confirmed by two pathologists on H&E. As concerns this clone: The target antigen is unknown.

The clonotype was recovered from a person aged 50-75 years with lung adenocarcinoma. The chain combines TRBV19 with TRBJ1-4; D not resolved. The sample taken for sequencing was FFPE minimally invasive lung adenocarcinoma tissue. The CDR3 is CASSLHATNEKLFF. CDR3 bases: TGTGCCAGTAGCTTACACGCAACTAATGAAAAACTGTTTTTT.